This TCR beta chain was identified during a study of human T cells and chemical hapten exposure. Findings of the study overall: With DPC sensitization, TCRs exceeding 1 in 1000 frequency showed no change. Counts of expanded TCRs (at PT1) showed a positive correlation with patch test score.

Time point indicated: patch test 3, about 24 weeks after DPC sensitization. As to treatment: therapeutic diphenylcyclopropenone sensitization with weekly scalp DPC. Unique molecular identifiers were linked by the library to individual cDNA molecules. Under the authors' procedure: With a range of 23,224 to 690,600, the median per sample was 95,638 TCRs. Each CDR3 protein gets one entry after TCRdb re-called the RACE reads with MiXCR. The V and J calls come from TCRdb's annotation, not from the publication. The data contain about 170,000 distinct CDR3 sequences, 28% of them singletons. Concerning this clonotype itself: Its antigen is not known.

Germline CDR1 and CDR2: SQVTM and ANQGSEA. The CDR3 totals 12 residues. Trimming pared 2 bases from V and 6 bases from J, leaving 8 bases between. The clonotype comes from a woman in her late teens or twenties with alopecia areata. Some clones in this sample may be carry-over from other donors' samples. This chain joins TRBV29-1 and TRBJ2-1; D is possibly TRBD2 (5 bases). Sequenced here: whole blood, sampled in connection with sensitization to the hapten diphenylcyclopropenone (DPC). This CDR3 reads CSVESGVNEQFF. The CDR3 DNA sequence: TGCAGCGTTGAATCCGGGGTCAATGAGCAGTTCTTC.